The sequence of this TCR beta chain was determined in a study of read filtering for tumor transcriptome and immune sequencing. Study-level information: TCR-mapped reads were about 3.5 to 10.27 million with IR-seq versus roughly 75 to 1,400 with RNA-seq.

From roughly 0.4 ug of RNA, a library with molecular barcoded alpha/delta and beta/gamma adaptors was made. Using its own MiXCR run on the reads, TCRdb lists one record per CDR3 protein. The profile covers about 23,000 distinct CDR3 sequences, with 12% to 15% appearing a single time and more than 50% taken by the ten largest. This clonotype was seen many times. Its antigen is currently unknown. V lost 4 bases and J lost 0; bases outside the gene matches: 9. CDR3 size: 17 residues. CDR1 and CDR2 from the germline V gene are SGHDN and FVKESK. Notes on the study in general: The CD138-negative fraction was mixed bone marrow immune cells, not pure T cells. Single-read clonotypes: roughly 82% of IR-seq clonotypes (around 3.5% of reads), about 75% of RNA-seq clonotypes (roughly 45% of reads).

The clonotype was recovered from a donor over 35 with multiple myeloma. The V call is TRBV14, the J call TRBJ2-1; 7 nucleotides agree with TRBD2. The sequenced material came from a population of CD138-negative cells sorted from bone marrow. The CDR3 nucleotides are TGTGCCAGCAGCCTAGCCGGGAGGCCGAGCTCCTACAATGAGCAGTTCTTC. It codes for CASSLAGRPSSYNEQFF.